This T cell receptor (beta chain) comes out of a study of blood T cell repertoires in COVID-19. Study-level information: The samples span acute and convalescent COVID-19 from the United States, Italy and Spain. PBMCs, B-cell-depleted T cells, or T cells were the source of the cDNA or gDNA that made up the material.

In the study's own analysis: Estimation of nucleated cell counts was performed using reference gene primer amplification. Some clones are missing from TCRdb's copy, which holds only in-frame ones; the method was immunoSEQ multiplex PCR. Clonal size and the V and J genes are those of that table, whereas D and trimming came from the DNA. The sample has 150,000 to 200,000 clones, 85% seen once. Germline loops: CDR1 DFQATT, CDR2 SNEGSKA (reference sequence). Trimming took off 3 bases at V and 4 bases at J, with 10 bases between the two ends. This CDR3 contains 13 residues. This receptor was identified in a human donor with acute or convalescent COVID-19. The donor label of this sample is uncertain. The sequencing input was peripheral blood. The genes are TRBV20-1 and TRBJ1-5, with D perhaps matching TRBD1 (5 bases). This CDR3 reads CSASDGGNQPQHF. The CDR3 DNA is TGCAGTGCTAGTGACGGGGGAAATCAGCCCCAGCATTTT.